The 14 T cell receptor beta chains reported below all come from one sample, sequenced in a study of T cells after yellow fever vaccination. From the 5' RACE reads, TCRdb called clonotypes with MiXCR, one entry per CDR3 protein. Counted here are about 550,000 distinct CDR3 sequences, less than 20% occurring once; the ten biggest clones make up 13% to 15%. Sequencing was performed on PBMCs, taken 15 days after the yellow fever booster vaccination. These receptors originate from a man aged 30-40 years who received the YFV17D yellow fever vaccine.

The chain uses TRBV10-3 and TRBJ2-5; D unresolved. Germline CDR1 ENHRY, CDR2 SYGVKD. This CDR3 contains 12 residues. V shed 10 bases and J shed 4 bases, with 13 bases lying between them. The CDR3 nucleotides read TGTGCCAGCAAGGACGGCGGAGAGACCCAGTACTTC. This codes for CASKDGGETQYF.

CDR3 nucleotide sequence: TGTGCCAGCAGTTGGGGGACCCCGGGAGAGACCCAGTACTTC. Amino acid sequence: CASSWGTPGETQYF. This sequence joins TRBV6-2 or TRBV6-3 and TRBJ2-5, with D perhaps assigned TRBD1 or TRBD2 (5 bases each). Trimming took off 4 bases at V and 4 bases at J, with 13 bases between the two ends. The CDR3 is made up of 14 amino acids. Per germline, CDR1 MNHEY and CDR2 SVGEGT.

This clonotype has just a few counts. This chain uses TRBV5-5 with TRBJ2-1; 7 nucleotides agree with TRBD1. V gave up 3 bases and J gave up 3 bases; unmatched junction bases: 9. The CDR3 length is 16 residues. Germline V lookup: CDR1 SGHKS, CDR2 YYEKEE (reference sequence). The CDR3 DNA follows: TGTGCCAGCAGCTCCCTCTCGGGACAGAACTACAATGAGCAGTTCTTC. Its translation is CASSSLSGQNYNEQFF.

Of note for this clonotype: The junction departs from germline at one end; a sequencing error may be responsible. The V call is TRBV20-1, the J call TRBJ2-7; the D gene is possibly TRBD1 (5 bases). The CDR3 contains 12 residues. Germline V gives CDR1 DFQATT, CDR2 SNEGSKA (reference sequence). The CDR3, as DNA: TGCATTGCTAGGACAAAATTCGCCGAGCAGTACTTC. Its protein product is CIARTKFAEQYF.

This clonotype was counted a few times. The J gene is TRBJ1-6, the V gene TRBV5-1, with D hard to call. The length of the CDR3 is 14 residues. V dropped 4 bases and J dropped 6 bases, with 11 bases sitting between them. Germline values: CDR1 SGHRS, CDR2 YFSETQ. The CDR3: CASSEGVSNSPLHF. CDR3 sequence (DNA): TGCGCCAGCAGCGAAGGAGTGTCTAATTCACCCCTCCACTTT.

CDR3 residues: CASSFLNSLAGVKGEQFF. CDR3 sequence (DNA): TGTGCCAGCAGCTTTTTGAATAGCCTAGCGGGAGTGAAGGGTGAGCAGTTCTTC. The chain links TRBV7-8 to TRBJ2-1; 10 bases match TRBD2. From germline, CDR1 is SGHVS and CDR2 FQNEAQ. The CDR3 runs to 18 residues. J lost 9 bases, V lost 3 bases, and 17 bases had no gene match.

This clonotype was counted a few times. This chain uses TRBV12-3 or TRBV12-4 with TRBJ2-2, with 8 nucleotides matching TRBD1. The CDR3 covers 14 residues. With V trimmed by 4 bases and J by 7 bases, 5 bases remained unmatched. In DNA, the CDR3 is TGTGCCAGCAGTTCCGACAGGGGTTACGGGGAGCTGTTTTTT. Its translation: CASSSDRGYGELFF.

The chain links TRBV4-1 to TRBJ2-1; TRBD1 agrees at 9 bases. The CDR3 is made up of 16 amino acids. The trim removed 4 bases at V and 8 bases at J, leaving 12 bases unmatched. CDR1 MGHRA and CDR2 YSYEKL come from the germline V gene. This CDR3 is CASSPYGTGTGDEQFF. CDR3 DNA: TGCGCCAGCAGCCCTTACGGGACAGGGACGGGGGATGAGCAGTTCTTC.

The chain uses TRBV7-2 and TRBJ2-1, with TRBD2 matching 8 bases. J lost 1 base, V lost 7 bases, and 9 bases had no gene match. CDR1 and CDR2 from the germline V gene are SGHTA and FQGNSA. The CDR3 covers 16 residues. CDR3: CASISELAVSYNEQFF. In nucleotides, the CDR3 is TGTGCCAGCATCTCTGAACTAGCGGTTTCCTACAATGAGCAGTTCTTC.

This clonotype appeared a few times. The chain has TRBV27 and TRBJ2-5; TRBD1 might be the D (5 bases). Deletions cut 10 bases from V and 5 bases from J, with 23 bases between. The CDR3 has 15 residues. The V gene's germline CDR1 is MNHEY and CDR2 SMNVEV (reference sequence). This CDR3 is CATYPVGAARETQYF. CDR3 coding DNA: TGTGCCACCTACCCGGTAGGGGCCGCCCGGGAGACCCAGTACTTC.

This clonotype appeared a few times. This chain uses TRBV12-3 or TRBV12-4 with TRBJ2-7, with 9 bases identical to TRBD1. The V segment lost 5 bases and the J segment 6 bases; nucleotides outside the gene matches: 11. This CDR3 region has 15 residues. The CDR3 DNA is TGTGCCAGCAGTGACTCGGACAGGGGAAAAGTCGAGCAGTACTTC. It specifies CASSDSDRGKVEQYF.

The rearrangement uses TRBV6-2 or TRBV6-3 and TRBJ1-2, with 7 bases lining up with TRBD1. V trimming: 10 bases; J trimming: 1 base; junction bases outside the gene matches: 9. The CDR3 runs 14 residues. Germline V lookup: CDR1 MNHEY, CDR2 SVGEGT. The CDR3 region is CAIRGQLINYGYTF. In DNA form, the CDR3 reads TGTGCCATCCGGGGACAGCTAATTAACTATGGCTACACCTTC.

The V gene is TRBV5-1, the J gene TRBJ2-3, with D hard to call. The CDR3 has 18 amino acids. Germline CDR1 is SGHRS and CDR2 is YFSETQ. Deletions cut 4 bases from V and 0 bases from J, with 21 bases between. CDR3 protein: CASSPKRGMAPSTDTQYF. CDR3 sequence (DNA): TGCGCCAGCAGCCCCAAGCGTGGGATGGCTCCGAGCACAGATACGCAGTATTTT. Drawing the rest from reference TRBV5-1 and TRBJ2-3, the complete variable domain is KAGVTQTPRYLIKTRGQQVTLSCSPISGHRSVSWYQQTPGQGLQFLFEYFSETQRNKGNFPGRFSGRQFSNSRSEMNVSTLELGDSALYLCASSPKRGMAPSTDTQYFGPGTRLTVL.

This clonotype was recorded a few times. This chain uses TRBV6-1 with TRBJ2-1, with TRBD1 matching over 8 bases. Germline values: CDR1 MNHNS, CDR2 SASEGT. The CDR3 runs to 16 residues. V trimming: 5 bases; J trimming: 5 bases; junction bases outside the gene matches: 11. In nucleotides, the CDR3 is TGTGCCAGCAGTCCCGTAGGACAGGGATTGAACAATGAGCAGTTCTTC. This gives the protein CASSPVGQGLNNEQFF.